A single sample gave rise to the 19 T cell receptor beta chains below, sequenced in a study of blood T cell repertoires in COVID-19. Sequenced by immunoSEQ multiplex PCR; TCRdb stores in-frame clones only, minus some. This table has around 300,000 clones, roughly 90% appearing once. Sequenced sample: peripheral blood. Source of these receptors: a woman in her 50s with active or convalescent COVID-19.

The chain combines TRBV28 with TRBJ2-7, with TRBD1 matching over 7 bases. With V trimmed by 2 bases and J by 3 bases, 4 bases remained unmatched. The germline V gene has CDR1 MDHEN and CDR2 SYDVKM. This CDR3 is 14 amino acids long. The CDR3 loop is CASSLPTGVYEQYF. The CDR3 DNA reads as TGTGCCAGCAGTTTACCCACAGGGGTCTACGAGCAGTACTTC.

This clone was counted ten times or more. The chain has TRBV10-3 and TRBJ2-5; 11 bases match TRBD1. CDR1 and CDR2 from the germline V gene are ENHRY and SYGVKD. CDR3 size: 14 residues. Losses at the gene ends were 8 bases for V and 2 bases for J; bases not matched to a gene: 4. DNA for the CDR3: TGTGCCATCGGGGGACAGGGGGAACAAGAGACCCAGTACTTC. Protein product: CAIGGQGEQETQYF.

This chain links TRBV24-1 with TRBJ2-3; D possibly corresponds to TRBD1 (6 bases). The V end was cut by 4 bases, the J end by 0 bases, with 10 bases between. Germline loops: CDR1 KGHDR, CDR2 SFDVKD. The CDR3 consists of 15 residues. The CDR3 nucleotides are TGTGCCACCAGTGACCCAGGGGAAAGCACAGATACGCAGTATTTT. This gives the protein CATSDPGESTDTQYF.

This rearrangement joins TRBV29-1 to TRBJ1-2, with a possible D match to TRBD1 (6 bases). There are 16 residues in the CDR3. Germline V gene lookup returns CDR1 SQVTM and CDR2 ANQGSEA. V was cut by 0 bases and J by 2 bases, with 16 bases left in between. CDR3 amino acids: CSVEDYEGRGNYGYTF. The CDR3 nucleotides are TGCAGCGTTGAAGATTACGAGGGCAGGGGCAACTATGGCTACACCTTC.

V is TRBV5-6 and J is TRBJ2-5, with 8 bases identical to TRBD1. CDR3 length: 17 amino acids. Germline CDR1 reads SGHDT; CDR2 reads YYEEEE. Trimming removed 0 bases from V and 2 bases from J; junction bases left unmatched: 9. In DNA form, the CDR3 reads TGTGCCAGCAGCTTGGCCATAGGGACAGGATATCAAGAGACCCAGTACTTC. Translated: CASSLAIGTGYQETQYF.

The rearrangement joins TRBV4-2 to TRBJ2-5; the match to TRBD2 covers 7 bases. Germline CDR1 and CDR2: LGHNA and YNFKEQ. CDR3 size: 16 residues. V was clipped by 0 bases and J by 3 bases; unmatched bases: 7. The CDR3 bases are TGTGCCAGCAGCCAAGAGGGGGGGAGTGGTGAAGAGACCCAGTACTTC. Translated: CASSQEGGSGEETQYF.

The chain uses TRBV7-2 and TRBJ2-1; no reliable D call. CDR1 and CDR2 (germline): SGHTA, FQGNSA. The length of the CDR3 is 12 residues. Trimming removed 3 bases at V and 7 bases at J, with 7 bases between. CDR3 sequence reads: CASSFDTNEQFF. CDR3 bases: TGTGCCAGCAGCTTCGACACGAATGAGCAGTTCTTC.

The rearrangement joins TRBV4-2 to TRBJ1-1; 11 positions agree with TRBD1. In germline, CDR1 is LGHNA, CDR2 YNFKEQ. The V gene end was trimmed by 3 bases and the J gene end by 5 bases; junction bases not matched to a gene: 8. The CDR3 runs 16 residues. The CDR3 coding sequence is TGTGCCAGCAGCCATCCGGGACAGGGGGTCAGGACTGAAGCTTTCTTT. It codes for CASSHPGQGVRTEAFF.

The sample holds one count of this clone. The chain employs TRBV7-3 and TRBJ2-2; 9 bases map to TRBD2. V was clipped by 5 bases and J by 4 bases; unmatched bases: 8. The CDR3 consists of 16 residues. Germline values: CDR1 SGHTA, CDR2 FQGTGA. CDR3 region: CASSPVSGSVTGELFF. CDR3 DNA: TGTGCCAGCAGCCCTGTTAGCGGGAGCGTCACCGGGGAGCTGTTTTTT.

V gene TRBV29-1 combines with J gene TRBJ1-4; D is perhaps TRBD1 (6 bases). The CDR3 spans 13 residues. The germline V gene has CDR1 SQVTM and CDR2 ANQGSEA. V was clipped by 3 bases and J by 4 bases, with 9 bases between them. The DNA of the CDR3 is TGCAGCGTTGACGGGGGGCTTAATGAAAAACTGTTTTTT. Protein product: CSVDGGLNEKLFF.

The CDR3 sequence: CASRGQGEAFF. The CDR3 DNA is TGTGCCAGCCGAGGACAGGGTGAAGCTTTCTTT. The chain combines TRBV27 with TRBJ1-1; 8 nucleotides match TRBD1. Unmatched junction bases numbered 3, after V lost 8 bases and J lost 7 bases. Germline CDR1 MNHEY, CDR2 SMNVEV (reference sequence). The CDR3 contains 11 residues.

The chain joins TRBV6-1 to TRBJ2-1, with 9 bases identical to TRBD2. Trimming took 8 bases from V and 3 from J; bases not matched to a gene: 8. The length of the CDR3 is 15 residues. CDR1 is MNHNS, CDR2 SASEGT, per germline. The CDR3 nucleotides are TGTGCCAGCGTCGACCAGACTAGCGGCTACAATGAGCAGTTCTTC. It yields the protein CASVDQTSGYNEQFF.

The chain uses TRBV4-2 and TRBJ1-4, with D perhaps TRBD1 (5 bases). Germline CDR1 is LGHNA and CDR2 is YNFKEQ. This CDR3 comprises 17 residues. Trimming removed 0 bases at V and 6 bases at J, with 17 bases between. The CDR3 sequence is CASSQEVVGTGDEKLFF. CDR3 DNA sequence: TGTGCCAGCAGCCAAGAAGTAGTCGGGACTGGAGATGAAAAACTGTTTTTT.

The V and J genes are TRBV4-1 and TRBJ1-1; the D gene is possibly TRBD1 (6 bases). From germline, CDR1 is MGHRA and CDR2 YSYEKL. This CDR3 is 13 amino acids long. Trimming shortened V by 3 bases and J by 5 bases, and 10 bases separated the two germline ends. The CDR3 DNA reads TGCGCCAGCAGCCAGGGTACAGGGACTGAAGCTTTCTTT. It encodes CASSQGTGTEAFF.

V gene TRBV5-4 combines with J gene TRBJ2-7, with 9 positions matching TRBD1. The CDR3 runs 14 residues. Germline CDR1 is SGHNT and CDR2 is YYREEE (reference sequence). The trim removed 3 bases at V and 3 bases at J, leaving 4 bases unmatched. The CDR3, as DNA: TGTGCCAGCAGCTCCGGACAGGGGAACTACGAGCAGTACTTC. This translates into CASSSGQGNYEQYF.

V is TRBV7-2 and J is TRBJ2-1, with TRBD2 matching 9 bases. From germline, CDR1 is SGHTA and CDR2 FQGNSA. This CDR3 contains 15 residues. The junction had 12 bases not matched to a gene; V was cut back by 8 bases and J by 7 bases. The CDR3 DNA sequence: TGTGCCAGCTGCCCCCCGGGACTAGCTATGAATGAGCAGTTCTTC. Encoded protein: CASCPPGLAMNEQFF.

The V call is TRBV19, the J call TRBJ1-3; D ambiguous. CDR1 is LNHDA, CDR2 SQIVND, per germline (reference sequence). V was cut by 1 base and J by 0 bases, with 10 bases left in between. The CDR3 has 16 residues. DNA of the CDR3: TGTGCCAGTAGTATAGTCGGACTGAACTCTGGAAACACCATATATTTT. It yields the protein CASSIVGLNSGNTIYF.

This chain connects TRBV7-2 to TRBJ2-3; the D gene is possibly TRBD1 (5 bases). This CDR3 has 13 amino acids. Trimming took off 1 base at V and 7 bases at J, with 9 bases between the two ends. Germline V gene sequence: CDR1 SGHTA, CDR2 FQGNSA. The CDR3: CASSLVRAHTQYF. CDR3 coding DNA: TGTGCCAGCAGCTTAGTCAGGGCGCATACGCAGTATTTT.

This clone was picked up a small number of times. The genes are TRBV5-5 and TRBJ2-7; no firm D call. In germline, CDR1 is SGHKS, CDR2 YYEKEE (reference sequence). The ends were cut back, 2 bases at V and 3 bases at J, with 9 bases in the middle. The CDR3 is made up of 13 amino acids. The CDR3 loop reads CASSFWQNYEQYF. CDR3 DNA: TGTGCCAGCAGCTTTTGGCAAAACTACGAGCAGTACTTC.